The T cell receptor beta chain under discussion was sequenced for a study of T cell responses to AZD1222 COVID-19 vaccine. Findings of the study overall: In a largely white British group with more females than males, clonal diversity was possibly underestimated. Unmutated variant regions are reportedly targeted by nearly half of spike-specific TCRs. The span of vaccine-associated CD4 TCRs extended across spike, with dominance at 160-218 and 743-854. Baseline serostatus was positive in only a handful of AZD1222 recipients.

The assay was immunoSEQ multiplex PCR, and TCRdb's table has in-frame clones only and misses some. This sample has roughly 99,000 clones, with about 85% found just once. Trimming removed 0 bases from V and 4 bases from J, with 10 bases in between. This CDR3 region has 15 residues. Germline V CDR1 and CDR2: LGHNA, YSLEER. A note on this clone: Antigen specificity is unknown.

The material sequenced was peripheral blood, taken 28 days after the second AZD1222 dose. The origin of this receptor is an adult who received the AZD1222 COVID-19 vaccine. V usage is TRBV4-3 and J usage is TRBJ2-1; the D gene could be TRBD1 or TRBD2 (6 bases each). The CDR3 region is CASSQEGGSYNEQFF. CDR3 DNA: TGCGCCAGCAGCCAAGAGGGGGGCTCTTACAATGAGCAGTTCTTC.